The clone carrying this TCR beta chain has only one observation. The sample originates from a study of PD-L1 blockade in urothelial cancer. As for the study in general: From 2014, patients received atezolizumab, given as 1,200 mg intravenously every 3 weeks. Blood analysis was done at 3 weeks (second dose) and 6 weeks after treatment began.

Libraries were prepared by immunoSEQ multiplex PCR; TCRdb keeps only in-frame clonotypes and omits some of them. The sample shows around 40,000 clones, approximately 90% of them seen only once. Trimming left V 5 bases short and J 5 bases short, with 22 bases between. CDR3 length: 16 residues. In germline, CDR1 is SQVTM, CDR2 ANQGSEA. The receptor's source is a man aged 60 to 75 with urothelial cancer. J is TRBJ2-1 and V is TRBV29-1; maybe TRBD2 (6 bases). This material consisted of PBMCs, taken around atezolizumab (anti-PD-L1) treatment. The chain's CDR3 is CSVPPQSGSSHNEQFF. The CDR3 nucleotides are TGCAGCGTTCCACCCCAAAGCGGGTCGTCTCACAATGAGCAGTTCTTC.